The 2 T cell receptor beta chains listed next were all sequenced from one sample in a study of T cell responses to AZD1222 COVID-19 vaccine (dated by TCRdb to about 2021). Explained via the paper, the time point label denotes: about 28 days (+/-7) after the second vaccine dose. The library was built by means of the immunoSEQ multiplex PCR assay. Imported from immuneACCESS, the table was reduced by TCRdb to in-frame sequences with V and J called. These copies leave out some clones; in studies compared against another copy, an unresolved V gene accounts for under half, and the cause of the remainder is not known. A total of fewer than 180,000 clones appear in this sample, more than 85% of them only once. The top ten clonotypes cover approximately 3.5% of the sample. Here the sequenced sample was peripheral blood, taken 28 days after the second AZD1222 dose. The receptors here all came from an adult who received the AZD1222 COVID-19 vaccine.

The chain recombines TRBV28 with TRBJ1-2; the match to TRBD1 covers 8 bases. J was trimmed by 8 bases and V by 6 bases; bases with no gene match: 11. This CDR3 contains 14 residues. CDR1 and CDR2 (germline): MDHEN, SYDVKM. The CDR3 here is CASSPAGQGKGYTF. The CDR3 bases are TGTGCCAGCAGCCCAGCCGGACAGGGAAAGGGCTACACCTTC.

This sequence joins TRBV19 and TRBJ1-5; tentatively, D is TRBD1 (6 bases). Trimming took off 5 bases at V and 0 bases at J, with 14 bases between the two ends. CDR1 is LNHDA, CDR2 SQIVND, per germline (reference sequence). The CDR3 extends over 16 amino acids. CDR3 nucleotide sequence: TGTGCCAGTAGTCCGGGGGACACTTATAGCAATCAGCCCCAGCATTTT. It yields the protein CASSPGDTYSNQPQHF.